The 22 T cell receptor beta chains below all came from one sample that was sequenced in a study of identical twins. TCRdb used MiXCR to reprocess the 5' RACE reads, holding one entry per CDR3 protein. The sample lists a few hundred thousand distinct CDR3 sequences; 14% were seen once. These data were also filed under a second study, of yellow fever vaccine responses in identical twins.

The sample comprised CD4+ T cells sorted from blood. The receptors here all came from a woman aged 18-35 years in good health.

This clonotype was seen a few times. The V gene is TRBV27, the J gene TRBJ2-3, with no clear D. In germline, CDR1 is MNHEY, CDR2 SMNVEV (reference sequence). This CDR3 is built from 14 residues. Trimming pared 3 bases from V and 2 bases from J, leaving 9 bases between. This chain's CDR3 is CASSFQTVTDTQYF. CDR3 sequence (DNA): TGTGCCAGCAGTTTCCAGACCGTCACAGATACGCAGTATTTT.

The rearrangement uses TRBV12-3 or TRBV12-4 and TRBJ2-5; no firm D call. This CDR3 region has 11 residues. The V gene lost 1 base and the J gene lost 13 bases, with 10 bases spanning the gap. The CDR3, as DNA: TGTGCCAGCAGTTTAGGTGTAATTGGGTACTTC. Its protein product is CASSLGVIGYF.

This clonotype was seen once. Mismatch with germline at one junction end may stem from a read error. The chain joins TRBV20-1 to TRBJ2-4; 9 nucleotides align to TRBD1. The CDR3 is made up of 17 amino acids. CDR1 DFQATT and CDR2 SNEGSKA come from the germline V gene (reference sequence). The CDR3 DNA follows: TGCAATGCTCCGGGACAGGGTATGGGGGGGGCCAAAAACATTCAGTACTTC. Encoded protein: CNAPGQGMGGAKNIQYF.

This clonotype was recorded at least ten times. The CDR3 region has the DNA TGTGCCAGCAGTCGCCTTAGGACGTTAATTTCCGACGAGCAGTACTTC. It specifies CASSRLRTLISDEQYF. The V gene is TRBV3-1, the J gene TRBJ2-7; D is ambiguous. V lost 6 bases, J lost 5 bases, and 23 bases lay in between. The CDR3 covers 16 residues. Germline assignment: CDR1 LGHDT and CDR2 YNNKEL (reference sequence).

The chain is built from TRBV7-9 and TRBJ1-6; no firm D call. This CDR3 spans 13 amino acids. Germline V gene sequence: CDR1 SEHNR, CDR2 FQNEAQ (reference sequence). Trimming pared 1 base from V and 9 bases from J, leaving 7 bases between. The CDR3 nucleotides are TGTGCCAGCAGCTTAGAAGGGTTTTCACCCCTCCACTTT. Translated: CASSLEGFSPLHF.

This clonotype was counted only a few times. The rearrangement joins TRBV20-1 to TRBJ1-2; the match to TRBD1 covers 12 bases. This CDR3 region has 14 residues. In germline, CDR1 is DFQATT, CDR2 SNEGSKA (reference sequence). J lost 7 bases, V lost 4 bases, and 7 bases had no gene match. The CDR3: CSATGTGGSFGYTF. In nucleotides, the CDR3 is TGCAGTGCTACCGGGACAGGGGGCTCTTTTGGCTACACCTTC.

The V gene is TRBV4-3, the J gene TRBJ2-7; the D gene is possibly TRBD2 (6 bases). Trimming took 5 bases from V and 1 from J, leaving 12 bases between them. The CDR3 loop spans 14 amino acids. Germline values: CDR1 LGHNA, CDR2 YSLEER. In DNA, the CDR3 is TGCGCCAGCAGCGTAACCGGGACTTCCTACGAGCAGTACTTC. Translating gives CASSVTGTSYEQYF.

The CDR3, as DNA: TGTGCCAGCAGCCGGGACGGACTCAATCAGCCCCAGCATTTT. It yields the protein CASSRDGLNQPQHF. V usage is TRBV6-2 or TRBV6-3 and J usage is TRBJ1-5; D is perhaps TRBD1 (5 bases). The V gene lost 6 bases and the J gene lost 3 bases, with 12 bases spanning the gap. The CDR3 covers 14 residues. Germline CDR1 MNHEY, CDR2 SVGEGT.

V gene TRBV6-6 combines with J gene TRBJ2-7; the match to TRBD2 covers 9 bases. The V and J ends lost 6 bases and 5 bases, in that order; junction bases with no gene match: 5. Germline V CDR1 and CDR2: MNHNY, SVGAGI (reference sequence). This CDR3 is 13 amino acids long. The CDR3 reads CASRSGTSHEQYF. DNA of the CDR3: TGTGCCAGCAGGTCCGGGACTAGCCACGAGCAGTACTTC.

There are a few counts of this clonotype. This chain connects TRBV30 to TRBJ2-1; 8 bases match TRBD2. Germline-derived CDR1 and CDR2 are GTSNPN and SVGIG (reference sequence). With 3 bases clipped from V and 6 bases from J, the junction kept 13 bases outside the gene matches. CDR3 length: 16 residues. The CDR3 region has the DNA TGTGCCTGGAGCCGACCCGGCGGGGGGTTTTTCAATGAGCAGTTCTTC. Encoded protein: CAWSRPGGGFFNEQFF.

This clonotype has just a few counts. One end of the junction is discordant with germline, which a read error may explain. The chain joins TRBV7-2 to TRBJ2-7; 8 bases are a match to TRBD1. Germline V lookup: CDR1 SGHTA, CDR2 FQGNSA. The CDR3 is 13 amino acids. Here the CDR3 reads CASTLGQGVSSSF. CDR3 sequence (DNA): TGTGCCAGCACCTTAGGACAGGGCGTATCTTCCTCCTTC.

This clonotype has at least ten counts. V usage is TRBV6-2 or TRBV6-3 and J usage is TRBJ2-1, with D uncertain. The CDR3 totals 15 residues. Deletions cut 2 bases from V and 7 bases from J, with 15 bases between. The V gene's germline CDR1 is MNHEY and CDR2 SVGEGT. CDR3 loop: CASSYRAGPTNEQFF. The CDR3 region has the DNA TGTGCCAGCAGTTACCGGGCAGGCCCTACGAATGAGCAGTTCTTC.

The V call is TRBV27, the J call TRBJ2-6; no clear D. V was shortened by 1 base and J by 0 bases, with 10 bases between the two germline ends. The CDR3 is 17 residues long. Germline V lookup: CDR1 MNHEY, CDR2 SMNVEV (reference sequence). The CDR3 nucleotides read TGTGCCAGCAGTTTATTCAGGCAGACCTCTGGGGCCAACGTCCTGACTTTC. It specifies CASSLFRQTSGANVLTF.

There are many counts of this clonotype. J is TRBJ2-1 and V is TRBV5-1; 11 bases are a match to TRBD2. This CDR3 has 16 residues. Losses at the gene ends were 2 bases for V and 7 bases for J; bases not matched to a gene: 8. From germline, CDR1 is SGHRS and CDR2 YFSETQ. CDR3: CASSFTSGSVGNEQFF. DNA for the CDR3: TGCGCCAGCAGCTTTACTAGCGGGAGTGTAGGGAATGAGCAGTTCTTC.

The gene calls are TRBV5-6 and TRBJ2-7; maybe TRBD2 (6 bases). The CDR3 runs to 14 residues. Between the trimmed V and J ends, which lost 0 bases and 7 bases, there was a span of 14 bases. CDR1 SGHDT and CDR2 YYEEEE come from the germline V gene. The CDR3 protein is CASSLVPEGLEQYF. In nucleotides, the CDR3 is TGTGCCAGCAGCTTGGTGCCGGAGGGACTGGAGCAGTACTTC.

The sample holds many counts of this clonotype. The chain carries TRBV29-1 and TRBJ2-4; D ambiguous. CDR3 length: 11 amino acids. V was cut by 4 bases and J by 0 bases, with 1 base left in between. CDR1 is SQVTM and CDR2 is ANQGSEA in the germline V gene. For the CDR3, the DNA is TGCAGCGTTGTAGCCAAAAACATTCAGTACTTC. Protein product: CSVVAKNIQYF.

The table lists this clonotype with many counts. V usage is TRBV7-8 and J usage is TRBJ2-2; 7 nucleotides align to TRBD1. CDR3 size: 17 residues. Germline V lookup: CDR1 SGHVS, CDR2 FQNEAQ. With 6 bases clipped from V and 0 bases from J, the junction kept 10 bases outside the gene matches. CDR3 amino acids: CASRLTGQSTNTGELFF. CDR3 coding DNA: TGTGCCAGCAGATTGACAGGGCAAAGTACGAACACCGGGGAGCTGTTTTTT.

This clonotype came up a few times. This sequence joins TRBV20-1 and TRBJ2-3; TRBD2 might be the D (5 bases). Trimming stripped 3 bases from V and 0 bases from J, with 13 bases between. Germline lookup yields CDR1 DFQATT and CDR2 SNEGSKA (reference sequence). The length of the CDR3 is 15 residues. The CDR3 here is CSASPSGTSTDTQYF. CDR3 coding DNA: TGCAGTGCTAGCCCAAGCGGAACTAGCACAGATACGCAGTATTTT.

This clonotype was counted only a few times. The chain uses TRBV12-3 or TRBV12-4 and TRBJ2-6; no clear D gene. V lost 2 bases, J lost 12 bases, and 8 bases lay in between. The CDR3 runs to 12 residues. The CDR3 region is CASSLSLSVLTF. Written as DNA, the CDR3 is TGTGCCAGCAGTTTATCCCTATCCGTCCTGACTTTC.

This clonotype appeared a few times. CDR3 nucleotides: TGTGCCAGCAGTTTGCCCTCCACAGGGCTCGCTGAAGCTTTCTTT. It translates to CASSLPSTGLAEAFF. V gene TRBV28 combines with J gene TRBJ1-1; D may be TRBD1 (6 bases). Germline assignment: CDR1 MDHEN and CDR2 SYDVKM. CDR3 length: 15 residues. The V gene lost 3 bases and the J gene lost 6 bases, with 17 bases spanning the gap.

This clonotype has more than one count but fewer than ten. The J gene is TRBJ2-5, the V gene TRBV7-2; 9 bases line up with TRBD1. V was clipped by 5 bases and J by 14 bases; unmatched bases: 9. The CDR3 totals 12 residues. CDR1 and CDR2 (germline): SGHTA, FQGNSA. CDR3 DNA sequence: TGTGCCAGCAGCGTCGACAGGGGGGCCCCATACTTC. Amino acids: CASSVDRGAPYF.

The V gene is TRBV20-1, the J gene TRBJ2-7; D not resolved. Germline CDR1 reads DFQATT; CDR2 reads SNEGSKA (reference sequence). The V and J ends lost 1 base and 7 bases respectively, with 17 bases between them. The length of the CDR3 is 14 residues. CDR3 sequence (DNA): TGCAGTGCTAGAGGAGCGACGGACGTGTGGGAGCAGTACTTC. Translated: CSARGATDVWEQYF.